Below, 9 T cell receptor beta chains from the same sample are listed, as sequenced in a study of blood T cells in healthy people across ages. It was with a sample-barcoded 5' primer and a J-beta primer mix that a second PCR of roughly 6 to 11 cycles was run. TCRdb re-called the 5' RACE reads through MiXCR, storing one row per CDR3 protein. The top ten hold 30% of the sample, which has 730,000 or so distinct CDR3 sequences, about 43% seen once. Sequencing was carried out using blood. The receptors derive from a man older than 75 in good health.

The sample holds many counts of this clonotype. The gene calls are TRBV27 and TRBJ2-7; D may be TRBD2 (6 bases). The germline CDR1 and CDR2 sequences are MNHEY and SMNVEV (reference sequence). The CDR3 consists of 15 residues. V gave up 1 base and J gave up 5 bases, with 15 bases separating them. The CDR3 protein is CASSLYVGGENEQYF. In nucleotides, the CDR3 is TGTGCCAGCAGTTTATATGTCGGAGGGGAAAACGAGCAGTACTTC.

The CDR3 DNA sequence: TGTGCCAGCAGCCGTAGCGGGGGAGAGACCCAGTACTTC. It yields the protein CASSRSGGETQYF. The J gene is TRBJ2-5, the V gene TRBV6-5; 9 bases fit TRBD2. Germline CDR1 MNHEY, CDR2 SVGAGI. CDR3 size: 13 residues. The V and J ends lost 6 bases and 4 bases, in that order; junction bases with no gene match: 3.

In regard to this clonotype: One end of the junction fails to match germline, which may point to a read error. The gene calls are TRBV11-2 and TRBJ2-3, with D perhaps given as TRBD1 or TRBD2 (6 bases each). Per germline, CDR1 SGHAT and CDR2 FQNNGV. This CDR3 has 15 residues. The CDR3 spells CACSLRGDGRDTQYF. CDR3 sequence (DNA): TGTGCCTGCAGCTTAAGGGGGGACGGCCGAGATACGCAGTATTTT. The full variable domain, rest sourced from reference TRBV11-2 and TRBJ2-3, is EAGVAQSPRYKIIEKRQSVAFWCNPISGHATLYWYQQILGQGPKLLIQFQNNGVVDDSQLPKDRFSAERLKGVDSTLKIQPAKLEDSAVYLCACSLRGDGRDTQYFGPGTRLTVL.

This clonotype has more than one count but fewer than ten. V and J are TRBV9 and TRBJ2-2; 9 bases match TRBD2. CDR1 and CDR2 (germline): SGDLS, YYNGEE. The J segment lost 7 bases and the V segment lost 4 bases, leaving 8 bases of the junction unmatched. This CDR3 is built from 15 residues. The CDR3 is CASSPSGGPDGELFF. The CDR3, as DNA: TGTGCCAGCAGCCCCAGCGGGGGGCCGGACGGGGAGCTGTTTTTT.

The chain is built from TRBV6-5 and TRBJ2-7, with 10 bases identical to TRBD2. V lost 6 bases and J lost 7; bases outside the gene matches: 9. The CDR3 covers 14 residues. CDR1 is MNHEY, CDR2 SVGAGI, per germline. CDR3 nucleotides: TGTGCCAGCAGGACTAGCGGGCCACTCAATGAGCAGTACTTC. Protein product: CASRTSGPLNEQYF.

The V call is TRBV7-9, the J call TRBJ1-1; D gene unclear. Trimming left V 5 bases short and J 0 bases short, with 16 bases between. The V gene's germline CDR1 is SEHNR and CDR2 FQNEAQ (reference sequence). The CDR3 is 16 amino acids. The CDR3 reads CASSLLLAGMNTEAFF. The DNA of the CDR3 is TGTGCCAGCAGCCTCCTCCTGGCAGGAATGAACACTGAAGCTTTCTTT.

The CDR3 region is CASSYRTTQETQYF. CDR3 in DNA: TGTGCCAGCAGTTATCGGACTACTCAAGAGACCCAGTACTTC. This chain joins TRBV6-5 and TRBJ2-5; D is possibly TRBD2 (6 bases). Trimming pared 3 bases from V and 2 bases from J, leaving 10 bases between. This CDR3 is built from 14 residues. CDR1 and CDR2 (germline): MNHEY, SVGAGI.

The V gene is TRBV25-1, the J gene TRBJ1-6; 9 bases align to TRBD1. This CDR3 region has 14 residues. V was clipped by 7 bases and J by 7 bases; unmatched bases: 5. From germline, CDR1 is MGHDK and CDR2 SYGVNS. The DNA for the CDR3 is TGTGCCAGCACCCGGGACAGGGTGAATTCACCCCTCCACTTT. Protein sequence: CASTRDRVNSPLHF. Drawing the rest from reference TRBV25-1 and TRBJ1-6, the complete variable domain is EADIYQTPRYLVIGTGKKITLECSQTMGHDKMYWYQQDPGMELHLIHYSYGVNSTEKGDLSSESTVSRIRTEHFPLTLESARPSHTSQYLCASTRDRVNSPLHFGNGTRLTVT.

This clonotype was counted only a few times. The chain links TRBV20-1 to TRBJ1-5; 10 nucleotides align to TRBD1. The CDR3 has 17 residues. The germline gives CDR1 DFQATT, CDR2 SNEGSKA (reference sequence). Trimming took 3 bases from V and 7 from J; bases not matched to a gene: 15. This chain's CDR3 is CSASRSTGQGGRQPQHF. The CDR3 DNA reads as TGCAGTGCTAGCCGTTCTACCGGACAGGGGGGTAGACAGCCCCAGCATTTT.